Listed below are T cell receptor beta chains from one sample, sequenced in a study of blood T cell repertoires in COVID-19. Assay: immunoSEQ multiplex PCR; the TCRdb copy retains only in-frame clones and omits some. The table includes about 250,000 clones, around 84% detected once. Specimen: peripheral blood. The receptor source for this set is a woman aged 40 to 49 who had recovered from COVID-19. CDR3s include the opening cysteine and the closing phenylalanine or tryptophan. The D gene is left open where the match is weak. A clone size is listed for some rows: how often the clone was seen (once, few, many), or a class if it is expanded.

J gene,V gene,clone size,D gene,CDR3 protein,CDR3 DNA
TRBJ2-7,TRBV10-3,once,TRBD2,CAIRTSGGEGEQYF,TGTGCCATCAGGACTAGCGGGGGGGAAGGCGAGCAGTACTTC
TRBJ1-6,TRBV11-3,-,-,CASSPDSTLHF,TGTGCCAGCAGCCCGGACTCGACCCTCCACTTT
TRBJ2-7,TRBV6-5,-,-,CASSYSLTGHEQYF,TGTGCCAGCAGTTACTCCCTGACAGGTCACGAGCAGTACTTC
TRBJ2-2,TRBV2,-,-,CASRVTANTGELFF,TGTGCCAGCCGTGTGACAGCGAACACCGGGGAGCTGTTTTTT
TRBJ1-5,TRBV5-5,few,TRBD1,CASSSGQSNQPQHF,TGTGCCAGCAGCTCGGGACAGAGCAATCAGCCCCAGCATTTT
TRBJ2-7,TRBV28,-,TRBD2,CASRPGSGGFSYEQYF,TGTGCCAGCAGACCCGGTAGCGGGGGGTTCTCCTACGAGCAGTACTTC
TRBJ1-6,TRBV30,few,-,CAWSTMTDSPLHF,TGTGCCTGGAGCACGATGACAGATTCACCCCTCCACTTT
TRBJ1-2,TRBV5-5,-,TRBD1,CASSPTGQSYGYTF,TGTGCCAGCAGCCCAACGGGACAGTCCTATGGCTACACCTTC
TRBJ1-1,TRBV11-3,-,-,CASSLGRGNTEAFF,TGTGCCAGCAGCTTAGGGCGGGGGAACACTGAAGCTTTCTTT
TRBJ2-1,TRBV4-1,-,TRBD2,CASSRVGLAGPPEQFF,TGCGCCAGCAGCCGCGTCGGGCTAGCGGGTCCCCCGGAGCAGTTCTTC
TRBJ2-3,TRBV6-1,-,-,CASSEAARGATDTQYF,TGTGCCAGCAGTGAAGCGGCCCGGGGGGCAACAGATACGCAGTATTTT
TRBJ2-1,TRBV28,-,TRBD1,CASSLGDRVDEQFF,TGTGCCAGCAGTTTAGGGGACAGGGTGGATGAGCAGTTCTTC
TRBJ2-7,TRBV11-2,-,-,CASSLTSGQGEYEQYF,TGTGCCAGCAGCTTGACCTCCGGGCAGGGTGAATACGAGCAGTACTTC
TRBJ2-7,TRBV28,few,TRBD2,CASSSLAGVVYEQYF,TGTGCCAGCAGCTCTCTTGCGGGGGTCGTCTACGAGCAGTACTTC
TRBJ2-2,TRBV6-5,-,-,CASSYRENTGELFF,TGTGCCAGCAGTTACCGGGAGAACACCGGGGAGCTGTTTTTT
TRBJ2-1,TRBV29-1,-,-,CSVEDSRYNEQFF,TGCAGCGTTGAGGACAGCCGCTACAATGAGCAGTTCTTC
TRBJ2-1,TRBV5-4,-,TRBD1,CASSLSGTGYNEQFF,TGTGCCAGCAGCTTGAGCGGGACAGGGTACAATGAGCAGTTCTTC
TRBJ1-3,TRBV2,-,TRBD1,CASSGDRSFSGNTIYF,TGTGCCAGCAGTGGGGACAGAAGTTTCTCTGGAAACACCATATATTTT
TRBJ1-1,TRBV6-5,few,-,CASSVVGLGNTEAFF,TGTGCCAGCAGCGTGGTGGGGCTTGGGAACACTGAAGCTTTCTTT
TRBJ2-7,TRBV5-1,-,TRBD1,CASSGDSRYEQYF,TGCGCCAGCAGTGGGGACAGCCGATACGAGCAGTACTTC
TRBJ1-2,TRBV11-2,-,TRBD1,CASSLGPGGGYTF,TGTGCCAGCAGCTTAGGTCCAGGGGGTGGCTACACCTTC
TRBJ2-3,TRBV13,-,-,CASSLSTDTQYF,TGTGCCAGCAGCCTTAGCACAGATACGCAGTATTTT